Sequencing of this T cell receptor (beta chain) was carried out in a study of T-cell memory formation after mild COVID-19. TCRdb reprocessed the 5' RACE reads with MiXCR, giving one entry per CDR3 protein. The repertoire holds roughly 320,000 distinct CDR3 sequences, with around 30% as singletons. Germline V gene sequence: CDR1 SGHRS, CDR2 YFSETQ. The CDR3 spans 16 residues. The V end lost 0 bases, the J end lost 2 bases, and 9 bases lay between the germline ends. This receptor was identified in an adult woman who had mild COVID-19 (a few samples of this study predate the infection). Cell type and time point are not known. The specimen sequenced was PBMCs or a T cell subset sorted from them (not recorded which). The V and J genes are TRBV5-1 and TRBJ2-6, with a weak D call TRBD2 (6 bases). This CDR3 is CASSLVSGAGANVLTF. Here the CDR3 DNA reads TGCGCCAGCAGCTTGGTGTCGGGGGCTGGGGCCAACGTCCTGACTTTC.